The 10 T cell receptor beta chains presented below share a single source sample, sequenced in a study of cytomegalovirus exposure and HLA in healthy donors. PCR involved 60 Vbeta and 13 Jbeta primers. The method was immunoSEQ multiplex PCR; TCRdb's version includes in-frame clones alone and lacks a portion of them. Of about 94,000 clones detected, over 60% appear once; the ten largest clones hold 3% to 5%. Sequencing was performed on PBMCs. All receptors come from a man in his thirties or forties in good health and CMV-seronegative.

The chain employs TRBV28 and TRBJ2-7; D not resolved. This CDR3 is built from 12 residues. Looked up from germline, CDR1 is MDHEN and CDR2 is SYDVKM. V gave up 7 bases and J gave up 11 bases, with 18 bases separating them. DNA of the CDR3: TGTGCCAGCAACTTGAGGCCCACTCCGGAGTACTTC. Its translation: CASNLRPTPEYF.

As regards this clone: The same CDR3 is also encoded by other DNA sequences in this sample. This chain's CDR3 is CTSNPGVAGGQSNQPQHF. Here the CDR3 DNA reads TGCACCAGCAACCCAGGAGTTGCGGGGGGACAGAGCAATCAGCCCCAGCATTTT. The chain combines TRBV1 with TRBJ1-5. TRBV1 counts as a pseudogene. The CDR3 extends over 18 amino acids.

CDR3 sequence (DNA): TGTGCCAGCAGTTACAGCGTGGGAGGGGACACTGAAGCTTTCTTT. Its protein product is CASSYSVGGDTEAFF. This rearrangement joins TRBV6-5 to TRBJ1-1, with D tentatively TRBD1 (5 bases). The germline V gene has CDR1 MNHEY and CDR2 SVGAGI. This CDR3 is built from 15 residues. The V end lost 2 bases, the J end lost 3 bases, and 13 bases lay between the germline ends.

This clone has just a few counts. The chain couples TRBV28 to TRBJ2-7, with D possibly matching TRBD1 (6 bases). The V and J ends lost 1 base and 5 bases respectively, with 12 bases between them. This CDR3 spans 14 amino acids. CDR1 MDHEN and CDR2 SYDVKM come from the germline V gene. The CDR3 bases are TGTGCCAGCAGTTTATTCACAGGGATAAACGAGCAGTACTTC. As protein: CASSLFTGINEQYF.

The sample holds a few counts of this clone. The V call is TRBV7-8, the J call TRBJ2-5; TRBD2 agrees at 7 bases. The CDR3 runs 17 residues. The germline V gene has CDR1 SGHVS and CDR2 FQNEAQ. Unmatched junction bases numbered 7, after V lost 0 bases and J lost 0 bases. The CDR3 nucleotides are TGTGCCAGCAGCTTAGCGAGAACAGCGGGGCACCAAGAGACCCAGTACTTC. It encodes CASSLARTAGHQETQYF.

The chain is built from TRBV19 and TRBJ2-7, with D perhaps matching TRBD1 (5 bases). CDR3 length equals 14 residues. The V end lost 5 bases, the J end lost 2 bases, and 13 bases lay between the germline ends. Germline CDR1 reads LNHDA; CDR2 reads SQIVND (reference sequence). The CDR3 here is CASSPQGQTYEQYF. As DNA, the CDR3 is TGTGCCAGTAGTCCTCAGGGTCAAACCTACGAGCAGTACTTC.

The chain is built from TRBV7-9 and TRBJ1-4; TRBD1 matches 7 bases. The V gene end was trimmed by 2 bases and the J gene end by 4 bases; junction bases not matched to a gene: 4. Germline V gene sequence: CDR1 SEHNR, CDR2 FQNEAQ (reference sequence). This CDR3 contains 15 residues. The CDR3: CASSLPGQYNEKLFF. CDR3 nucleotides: TGTGCCAGCAGCTTACCGGGACAGTATAATGAAAAACTGTTTTTT.

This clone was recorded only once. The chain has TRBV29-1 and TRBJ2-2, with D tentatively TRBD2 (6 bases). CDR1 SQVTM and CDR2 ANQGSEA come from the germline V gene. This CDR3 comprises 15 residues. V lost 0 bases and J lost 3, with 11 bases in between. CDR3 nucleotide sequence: TGCAGCGTTGAAGATCGGAGGGGTGACACCGGGGAGCTGTTTTTT. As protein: CSVEDRRGDTGELFF.

The CDR3 DNA follows: TGTGCCAGCAGCCGGACAGGGGTTGGAAACACCATATATTTT. It translates to CASSRTGVGNTIYF. The chain combines TRBV7-9 with TRBJ1-3; 9 bases align to TRBD1. CDR1 SEHNR and CDR2 FQNEAQ come from the germline V gene (reference sequence). V was clipped by 5 bases and J by 3 bases; unmatched bases: 2. CDR3 length: 14 residues.

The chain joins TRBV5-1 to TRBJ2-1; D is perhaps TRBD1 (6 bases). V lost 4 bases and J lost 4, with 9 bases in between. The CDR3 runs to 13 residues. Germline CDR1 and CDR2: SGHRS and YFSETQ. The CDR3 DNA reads TGCGCCAGCAGCCTTGGACAGTACAATGAGCAGTTCTTC. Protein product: CASSLGQYNEQFF.